Listed here are 19 T cell receptor beta chains from one sample, sequenced in a study of a mutant IDH1 vaccine in newly diagnosed glioma (dated by TCRdb to about 2021). The time point label here, explained by the study, means: week 5, during vaccination. Each vaccine dose was 300 ug of a 20-mer mutant IDH1 peptide in Montanide, given subcutaneously with topical imiquimod. No cognate antigen is known for these TCRs. Library preparation was by the immunoSEQ multiplex PCR assay. TCRdb holds this immuneACCESS table with in-frame rearrangements only. Some clones are missing; in checked studies, unresolved V genes explain under half, and the rest has no known cause. The sample profile shows more than 25,000 clones; around 90% of them were found once. The top ten clonotypes cover roughly a fifth of the sample. This specimen consisted of PBMCs, obtained from a glioma patient whose treatment included an IDH1 peptide vaccine. The receptors shown here come from a young man with glioma.

The V gene is TRBV19, the J gene TRBJ1-1; D gene unclear. Per the germline V gene, CDR1 is LNHDA and CDR2 is SQIVND (reference sequence). The CDR3 has 12 amino acids. Trimming removed 4 bases at V and 11 bases at J, with 14 bases between. The CDR3 spells CASSTLGLSAFF. The CDR3 nucleotides are TGTGCCAGTAGTACCCTAGGGCTTTCGGCTTTCTTT.

J is TRBJ1-1 and V is TRBV19, with 7 positions matching TRBD1. The trim removed 11 bases at V and 5 bases at J, leaving 5 bases unmatched. This CDR3 comprises 11 residues. CDR1 and CDR2 from the germline V gene are LNHDA and SQIVND (reference sequence). The CDR3: CAAGGATEAFF. The CDR3 DNA sequence: TGTGCCGCAGGGGGGGCAACTGAAGCTTTCTTT.

The rearrangement joins TRBV19 to TRBJ1-5; the D gene is possibly TRBD1 (5 bases). Germline assignment: CDR1 LNHDA and CDR2 SQIVND (reference sequence). The ends were cut back, 8 bases at V and 7 bases at J, with 18 bases in the middle. This CDR3 spans 14 amino acids. As DNA, the CDR3 is TGTGCCAGTTCCCCCGGGGGGGTATACCAGCCCCAGCATTTT. Its translation: CASSPGGVYQPQHF.

This rearrangement joins TRBV4-2 to TRBJ2-7; D uncertain. V gave up 1 base and J gave up 2 bases, with 15 bases separating them. CDR1 is LGHNA, CDR2 YNFKEQ, per germline. The CDR3 runs 16 residues. CDR3 amino acids: CASSQGHTTLPYEQYF. CDR3 nucleotides: TGTGCCAGCAGCCAAGGCCACACGACATTACCCTACGAGCAGTACTTC.

The chain links TRBV19 to TRBJ1-1; D is possibly TRBD1 (5 bases). V was shortened by 4 bases and J by 6 bases, with 18 bases between the two germline ends. This CDR3 comprises 15 residues. Germline lookup yields CDR1 LNHDA and CDR2 SQIVND (reference sequence). Here the CDR3 DNA reads TGTGCCAGTAGTAGCGGACCCTCAGGGATTCCTGAAGCTTTCTTT. As protein: CASSSGPSGIPEAFF.

The genes are TRBV5-1 and TRBJ1-1; D gene unclear. With 6 bases removed from V and 1 base from J, the gap between germline ends came to 7 bases. There are 12 residues in the CDR3. The germline CDR1 and CDR2 sequences are SGHRS and YFSETQ. CDR3: CASKLGNTEAFF. The CDR3, as DNA: TGCGCCAGCAAATTGGGGAACACTGAAGCTTTCTTT.

The chain joins TRBV5-1 to TRBJ2-3; no firm D call. The CDR3 totals 13 residues. Germline V gives CDR1 SGHRS, CDR2 YFSETQ. Trimming cost V 1 base and J 6 bases, with 9 bases left between them. In nucleotides, the CDR3 is TGCGCCAGCAGCTTGATATTGTCGGATACGCAGTATTTT. Amino acids: CASSLILSDTQYF.

This chain connects TRBV19 to TRBJ2-3; D not resolved. The CDR3 is made up of 11 amino acids. The V gene lost 3 bases and the J gene lost 6 bases, with 4 bases spanning the gap. CDR1 and CDR2 from the germline V gene are LNHDA and SQIVND (reference sequence). CDR3 sequence (DNA): TGTGCCAGTAGTATCATGGATACGCAGTATTTT. Translated: CASSIMDTQYF.

The V gene is TRBV4-1, the J gene TRBJ2-5; 13 bases are a match to TRBD2. Germline CDR1 MGHRA, CDR2 YSYEKL. The V gene end was trimmed by 4 bases and the J gene end by 5 bases; junction bases not matched to a gene: 7. This CDR3 spans 16 amino acids. In DNA, the CDR3 is TGCGCCAGCAGCCCCCGACTAGCGGGAGGCCTGGAGACCCAGTACTTC. Translating gives CASSPRLAGGLETQYF.

This clone came up once. V usage is TRBV5-4 and J usage is TRBJ2-2, with TRBD2 identical over 10 bases. V lost 4 bases, J lost 8 bases, and 11 bases stayed unmatched. The CDR3 contains 16 residues. Germline-derived CDR1 and CDR2 are SGHNT and YYREEE (reference sequence). The CDR3 coding sequence is TGTGCCAGCAGCCAACTCTCTAGCGGGAGAGGAGGGGAGCTGTTTTTT. Its protein product is CASSQLSSGRGGELFF.

CDR3 amino acids: CASSADGNTGELFF. The CDR3 region has the DNA TGCGCCAGCAGCGCCGACGGTAACACCGGGGAGCTGTTTTTT. The chain links TRBV5-1 to TRBJ2-2; D is ambiguous. V lost 4 bases, J lost 2 bases, and 9 bases lay in between. Per germline, CDR1 SGHRS and CDR2 YFSETQ. The CDR3 spans 14 residues.

CDR3 DNA: TGTGCCAGTAGTATGGGACAGACCAATCAGCCCCAGCATTTT. Protein: CASSMGQTNQPQHF. The chain is built from TRBV19 and TRBJ1-5; 7 bases align to TRBD1. V trimming: 3 bases; J trimming: 3 bases; junction bases outside the gene matches: 2. CDR3 size: 14 residues. CDR1 and CDR2 (germline): LNHDA, SQIVND (reference sequence).

This sequence joins TRBV28 and TRBJ1-1; D uncertain. CDR1 and CDR2 from the germline V gene are MDHEN and SYDVKM. Trimming took off 6 bases at V and 1 base at J, with 15 bases between the two ends. The CDR3 loop spans 15 amino acids. CDR3 residues: CASRASWTANTEAFF. CDR3 DNA: TGTGCCAGCAGGGCATCCTGGACGGCGAACACTGAAGCTTTCTTT.

This clone was observed a single time. The chain carries TRBV4-3 and TRBJ2-7; the D gene could be TRBD1 or TRBD2 (6 bases each). The CDR3 totals 14 residues. CDR1 LGHNA and CDR2 YSLEER come from the germline V gene. V was trimmed by 1 base and J by 6 bases, leaving 13 bases between them. The CDR3 DNA reads as TGCGCCAGCAGCCAAGGAGGTCCGGGGGCCGAGCAGTACTTC. Translated, it gives CASSQGGPGAEQYF.

The chain uses TRBV30 and TRBJ2-1; the match to TRBD1 covers 7 bases. The V gene end was trimmed by 7 bases and the J gene end by 1 base; junction bases not matched to a gene: 7. From germline, CDR1 is GTSNPN and CDR2 SVGIG (reference sequence). This CDR3 has 14 amino acids. The CDR3: CASAYRGSYNEQFF. CDR3 bases: TGTGCCTCCGCCTACAGGGGTTCCTACAATGAGCAGTTCTTC.

The chain combines TRBV6-6 with TRBJ1-4; D is uncertain. The CDR3 runs 13 residues. Germline V CDR1 and CDR2: MNHNY, SVGAGI (reference sequence). Deletions cut 2 bases from V and 7 bases from J, with 8 bases between. CDR3 DNA sequence: TGTGCCAGCAGTTACCGGGCTGCTGAAAAACTGTTTTTT. Its protein is CASSYRAAEKLFF.

The chain employs TRBV2 and TRBJ2-2; TRBD2 aligns across 11 bases. The germline V gene has CDR1 SNHLY and CDR2 FYNNEI. The V segment lost 6 bases and the J segment 5 bases; nucleotides outside the gene matches: 5. The CDR3 is made up of 15 amino acids. CDR3 DNA sequence: TGTGCCAGCAGCCTAGCGGGAGGTAGAACCGGGGAGCTGTTTTTT. It specifies CASSLAGGRTGELFF.

CDR3 in DNA: TGTGCCAGCTCAGGTGATCGGCAGGGGGCTTGGACTGAAGCTTTCTTT. Protein: CASSGDRQGAWTEAFF. The rearrangement links TRBV18 to TRBJ1-1; 8 bases are shared with TRBD1. From germline, CDR1 is KGHSH and CDR2 LQKENI. The CDR3 runs 16 residues. The V segment lost 5 bases and the J segment 5 bases; nucleotides outside the gene matches: 13.

The V and J genes are TRBV20-1 and TRBJ1-5; D call uncertain. CDR1 DFQATT and CDR2 SNEGSKA come from the germline V gene (reference sequence). Trimming stripped 6 bases from V and 9 bases from J, with 9 bases between. CDR3 size: 10 residues. CDR3 sequence (DNA): TGCAGTGCACTTGAGCCGCCCCAGCATTTT. Translation gives CSALEPPQHF.